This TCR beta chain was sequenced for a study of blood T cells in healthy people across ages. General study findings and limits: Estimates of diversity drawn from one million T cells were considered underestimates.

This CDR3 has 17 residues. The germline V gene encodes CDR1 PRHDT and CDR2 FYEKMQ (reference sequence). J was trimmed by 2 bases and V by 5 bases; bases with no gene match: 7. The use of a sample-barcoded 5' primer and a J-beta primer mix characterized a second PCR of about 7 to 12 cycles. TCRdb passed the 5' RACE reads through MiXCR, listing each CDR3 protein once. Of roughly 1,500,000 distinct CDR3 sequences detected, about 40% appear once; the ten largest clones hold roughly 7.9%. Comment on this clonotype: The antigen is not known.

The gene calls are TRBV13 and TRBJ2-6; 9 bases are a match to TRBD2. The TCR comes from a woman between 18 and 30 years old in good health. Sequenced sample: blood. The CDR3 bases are TGTGCCAGCAGCACCGACAGACTAGCGGCTGGGGCCAACGTCCTGACTTTC. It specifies CASSTDRLAAGANVLTF. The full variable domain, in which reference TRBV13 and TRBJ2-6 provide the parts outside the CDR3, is AAGVIQSPRHLIKEKRETATLKCYPIPRHDTVYWYQQGPGQDPQFLISFYEKMQSDKGSIPDRFSAQQFSDYHSELNMSSLELGDSALYFCASSTDRLAAGANVLTFGAGSRLTVL.